The 10 T cell receptor beta chains listed next were all sequenced from one sample in a study of T cell repertoires in cytomegalovirus infection. MiXCR, applied by TCRdb to the reads, yields one record per CDR3 protein. The sample has about 830,000 distinct CDR3 sequences, less than 35% seen once. Their specific antigens are unknown. Sequences were derived from cultured CD8+ T cells from PBMCs, sampled from culture after CMV antigen stimulation. The source of these receptors is a human donor in good health (CMV status not recorded). Some clones in this sample may be carry-over from other donors' samples.

In its sample, this clonotype was seen many times. This rearrangement joins TRBV5-1 to TRBJ1-5; D possibly corresponds to TRBD1 (5 bases). The germline V gene encodes CDR1 SGHRS and CDR2 YFSETQ. This CDR3 spans 14 amino acids. The V end lost 4 bases, the J end lost 7 bases, and 15 bases lay between the germline ends. The CDR3 loop is CASSGDVSGQPQHF. DNA for the CDR3: TGCGCCAGCAGCGGGGACGTCTCTGGGCAGCCCCAGCATTTT.

The chain recombines TRBV2 with TRBJ1-6; D is undetermined. V dropped 10 bases and J dropped 9 bases, with 16 bases sitting between them. Germline values: CDR1 SNHLY, CDR2 FYNNEI. This CDR3 region has 13 residues. The DNA for the CDR3 is TGTGCCAACAAGGGTTCACGAGGTTCACCCCTCCACTTT. Protein product: CANKGSRGSPLHF.

In its sample, this clonotype was seen a few times. A clone one base away is much larger, so this may be a read error. The chain employs TRBV6-2 or TRBV6-3 and TRBJ2-7; D call uncertain. The CDR3 loop spans 11 amino acids. Germline loops: CDR1 MNHEY, CDR2 SVGEGT. CDR3: CASSYSHEQYF. CDR3 bases: TGTGCCAGCAGTTACTCCCACGAGCAGTACTTC.

This chain joins TRBV7-9 and TRBJ1-2; D ambiguous. The V end lost 1 base, the J end lost 3 bases, and 6 bases lay between the germline ends. CDR3 length: 13 amino acids. The germline CDR1 and CDR2 sequences are SEHNR and FQNEAQ (reference sequence). Here the CDR3 reads CASSLVQYYGYTF. Here the CDR3 DNA reads TGTGCCAGCAGCTTAGTTCAGTACTATGGCTACACCTTC.

This chain uses TRBV6-6 with TRBJ2-1; D not resolved. V was cut by 0 bases and J by 6 bases, with 9 bases left in between. The CDR3 totals 14 residues. Germline CDR1 and CDR2: MNHNY and SVGAGI (reference sequence). This chain's CDR3 is CASSYSPAPNEQFF. The CDR3 bases are TGTGCCAGCAGTTACTCCCCGGCCCCCAATGAGCAGTTCTTC.

CDR3 residues: CASSSGLRSTETQYF. The CDR3 DNA sequence: TGTGCCAGCAGTTCGGGACTTCGGTCGACAGAGACCCAGTACTTC. The chain recombines TRBV6-1 with TRBJ2-5, with TRBD2 as a possible D gene (6 bases). The V gene lost 5 bases and the J gene lost 4 bases, with 17 bases spanning the gap. Germline V CDR1 and CDR2: MNHNS, SASEGT. This CDR3 comprises 15 residues.

Comments on this clonotype: A read error may explain this, as a much larger clone is one base away. This rearrangement joins TRBV7-2 to TRBJ1-1; D unclear. Germline V gives CDR1 SGHTA, CDR2 FQGNSA. This CDR3 contains 11 residues. DNA for the CDR3: TGTGCCAACAGCCCGACACCTGGAGCTTTCTTT. Its translation is CANSPTPGAFF.

This chain uses TRBV12-3 or TRBV12-4 with TRBJ2-1; TRBD1 agrees at 9 bases. V gave up 5 bases and J gave up 10 bases; unmatched junction bases: 6. CDR3 length: 13 amino acids. In DNA, the CDR3 is TGTGCCAGCAGTGCTGGACAGGGGAGCGAGCAGTTCTTC. Its protein product is CASSAGQGSEQFF.

This clonotype appeared a single time. The V and J genes are TRBV2 and TRBJ2-2, with 9 bases aligning to TRBD2. The germline gives CDR1 SNHLY, CDR2 FYNNEI. CDR3 length: 17 amino acids. V lost 2 bases and J lost 4; bases outside the gene matches: 8. CDR3 nucleotides: TGTGCCAGCAGTGAAAAGCGGGGGGCCCTCTCCACCGGGGAGCTGTTTTTT. It yields the protein CASSEKRGALSTGELFF.

This clonotype was picked up one time. This chain connects TRBV3-1 to TRBJ2-2; 8 bases map to TRBD2. CDR1 LGHDT and CDR2 YNNKEL come from the germline V gene (reference sequence). V lost 3 bases and J lost 6; bases outside the gene matches: 9. The CDR3 has 16 residues. CDR3 nucleotides: TGTGCCAGCAGCCAGGTAGCGGGGCCGAGGGCCGGGGAGCTGTTTTTT. Its translation is CASSQVAGPRAGELFF.